Below, 22 T cell receptor beta chains from the same sample are listed, as sequenced in a study of PD-L1 blockade in urothelial cancer. Only in-frame clones appear in the TCRdb table, and some are missing; sequencing was by immunoSEQ multiplex PCR. This table has 48,000 or so clones, about four fifths appearing once. Time point in this sample: peripheral blood 6 weeks after treatment start. Sequencing was performed on PBMCs, taken around atezolizumab (anti-PD-L1) treatment. These receptors were obtained from a man in his 70s with urothelial cancer.

The CDR3 DNA is TGTGCCAGCAGCTGGGTGACAGGAAAAACTGAAGCTTTCTTT. Amino acids: CASSWVTGKTEAFF. The chain combines TRBV5-4 with TRBJ1-1, with TRBD1 as a possible D gene (6 bases). This CDR3 has 14 residues. V gave up 3 bases and J gave up 5 bases, with 14 bases separating them. Germline values: CDR1 SGHNT, CDR2 YYREEE (reference sequence).

The chain is built from TRBV4-1 and TRBJ2-1; maybe TRBD2 (6 bases). CDR1 and CDR2 (germline): MGHRA, YSYEKL. The CDR3 runs 16 residues. The V end was cut by 0 bases, the J end by 4 bases, with 13 bases between. The chain's CDR3 is CASSQDGGIGYNEQFF. CDR3 bases: TGCGCCAGCAGCCAAGATGGAGGGATCGGGTACAATGAGCAGTTCTTC.

The chain joins TRBV6-1 to TRBJ2-7; unclear D gene. V lost 5 bases, J lost 2 bases, and 4 bases lay in between. Germline V gives CDR1 MNHNS, CDR2 SASEGT. The CDR3 consists of 11 residues. As DNA, the CDR3 is TGTGCCAGCAGTTCTACCTACGAGCAGTACTTC. This codes for CASSSTYEQYF.

The CDR3 spells CSVVSANYGYTF. CDR3 sequence (DNA): TGCAGCGTTGTTAGTGCTAACTATGGCTACACCTTC. The rearrangement links TRBV29-1 to TRBJ1-2, with D unresolved. V was cut by 4 bases and J by 0 bases, with 6 bases left in between. CDR1 and CDR2 (germline): SQVTM, ANQGSEA. This CDR3 has 12 residues.

This clone was picked up a small number of times. This rearrangement joins TRBV9 to TRBJ1-1; a weak D match, TRBD1 (5 bases). The V and J ends lost 2 bases and 5 bases respectively, with 10 bases between them. Looked up from germline, CDR1 is SGDLS and CDR2 is YYNGEE. This CDR3 comprises 13 residues. The chain's CDR3 is CASSVDITTEAFF. The CDR3 DNA reads TGTGCCAGCAGCGTGGACATTACAACTGAAGCTTTCTTT.

This clone has just one count. The gene calls are TRBV6-5 and TRBJ1-2; D gene unclear. The germline V and J ends were trimmed by 4 bases and 3 bases, with 12 bases remaining between them. Per the germline V gene, CDR1 is MNHEY and CDR2 is SVGAGI. This CDR3 region has 14 residues. Here the CDR3 DNA reads TGTGCCAGCAGTTCAGCGGATCCGTACTATGGCTACACCTTC. Protein sequence: CASSSADPYYGYTF.

Comments on this clone: The DNA is left out, because the CDR3 cannot be placed on it with certainty; the CDR3 is given as TCRdb lists it. The chain recombines TRBV14 with TRBJ2-3; no DNA check was done on the table's D call, TRBD1. The CDR3 is 14 amino acids in total, end residues counted. Per the germline V gene, CDR1 is SGHDN and CDR2 is FVKESK. The CDR3 sequence: CASSLFWPTDTQYF.

The J gene is TRBJ2-5, the V gene TRBV30; 10 positions match TRBD2. Losses at the gene ends were 1 base for V and 5 bases for J; bases not matched to a gene: 13. The CDR3 consists of 17 residues. Germline CDR1 is GTSNPN and CDR2 is SVGIG (reference sequence). This CDR3 is CAWSALAGAGTWETQYF. The CDR3 bases are TGTGCCTGGAGTGCCCTAGCGGGAGCGGGGACGTGGGAGACCCAGTACTTC.

V and J are TRBV6-1 and TRBJ2-1, with 7 bases lining up with TRBD2. This CDR3 comprises 18 residues. V gave up 2 bases and J gave up 7 bases; unmatched junction bases: 17. Germline V CDR1 and CDR2: MNHNS, SASEGT. The DNA of the CDR3 is TGTGCCAGCAGTGAATATGGTAGCGGGTACGAGGGTGCAAATGAGCAGTTCTTC. It translates to CASSEYGSGYEGANEQFF.

The V call is TRBV5-4, the J call TRBJ2-5; D may be TRBD1 (6 bases). This CDR3 spans 13 amino acids. Germline loops: CDR1 SGHNT, CDR2 YYREEE (reference sequence). Between the trimmed V and J ends, which lost 1 base and 5 bases, there was a span of 9 bases. The CDR3 spells CASSLPGDETQYF. The CDR3 region has the DNA TGTGCCAGCAGCTTGCCAGGGGATGAGACCCAGTACTTC.

V usage is TRBV6-1 and J usage is TRBJ1-5; D ambiguous. The V and J ends lost 8 bases and 0 bases respectively, with 11 bases between them. This CDR3 comprises 14 residues. Germline assignment: CDR1 MNHNS and CDR2 SASEGT. CDR3 DNA: TGTGCCAGCTCGGAGGCGTATAGCAATCAGCCCCAGCATTTT. It codes for CASSEAYSNQPQHF.

The chain recombines TRBV6-1 with TRBJ2-7, with 8 bases fitting TRBD2. Trimming at V came to 6 bases and at J to 2 bases, leaving 9 bases not matched to a gene. From germline, CDR1 is MNHNS and CDR2 SASEGT. The CDR3 totals 15 residues. CDR3 region: CASSSPGGPPYEQYF. The CDR3 region has the DNA TGTGCCAGCAGCTCCCCGGGGGGGCCTCCCTACGAGCAGTACTTC.

The V call is TRBV11-1, the J call TRBJ1-5; D not certain. This CDR3 region has 17 residues. Per the germline V gene, CDR1 is SGHAT and CDR2 is FQDESV (reference sequence). Deletions cut 5 bases from V and 0 bases from J, with 17 bases between. CDR3 amino acids: CASSPGRGGNSNQPQHF. The CDR3 DNA reads TGTGCCAGCAGCCCCGGGCGGGGAGGGAATAGCAATCAGCCCCAGCATTTT.

The rearrangement uses TRBV7-8 and TRBJ2-7, with 8 bases fitting TRBD1. The CDR3 sequence is 15 residues long. Germline lookup yields CDR1 SGHVS and CDR2 FQNEAQ. Trimming cost V 4 bases and J 3 bases; bases outside gene matches: 8. The CDR3 coding sequence is TGTGCCAGCAGCTCTAGGAGGACAGGGAGCTACGAGCAGTACTTC. Amino acids: CASSSRRTGSYEQYF.

This CDR3 reads CASSLDPGHMGNQPQHF. CDR3 nucleotides: TGTGCCAGCAGTTTAGACCCGGGACATATGGGAAATCAGCCCCAGCATTTT. The rearrangement joins TRBV27 to TRBJ1-5; weak D call: TRBD1 (6 bases). The CDR3 runs 17 residues. The V end was cut by 2 bases, the J end by 4 bases, with 18 bases between. Per germline, CDR1 MNHEY and CDR2 SMNVEV (reference sequence).

The V gene is TRBV7-3, the J gene TRBJ2-3; 7 nucleotides match TRBD1. The V gene's germline CDR1 is SGHTA and CDR2 FQGTGA. This CDR3 is 19 amino acids long. Unmatched junction bases numbered 16, after V lost 4 bases and J lost 0 bases. The CDR3 loop is CASSCRAAETGESTDTQYF. For the CDR3, the DNA is TGTGCCAGCAGCTGTCGGGCGGCTGAAACAGGGGAGAGCACAGATACGCAGTATTTT.

The rearrangement links TRBV19 to TRBJ1-5; the D is unclear. This CDR3 is 15 amino acids long. CDR1 and CDR2 (germline): LNHDA, SQIVND (reference sequence). Trimming shortened V by 5 bases and J by 9 bases, and 20 bases separated the two germline ends. CDR3 sequence: CASSLQVFTNGPQHF. Written as DNA, the CDR3 is TGTGCCAGTAGTTTGCAGGTCTTCACCAATGGGCCCCAGCATTTT. Looking up the rest from reference TRBV19 and TRBJ1-5 gives the full variable domain: DGGITQSPKYLFRKEGQNVTLSCEQNLNHDAMYWYRQDPGQGLRLIYYSQIVNDFQKGDIAEGYSVSREKKESFPLTVTSAQKNPTAFYLCASSLQVFTNGPQHFGDGTRLSIL.

The rearrangement uses TRBV2 and TRBJ2-7, with D perhaps TRBD1 (6 bases). Germline lookup yields CDR1 SNHLY and CDR2 FYNNEI. CDR3 length: 13 residues. The V end lost 4 bases, the J end lost 3 bases, and 10 bases lay between the germline ends. The CDR3 is CASSVQGVYEQYF. CDR3 nucleotides: TGTGCCAGCAGTGTACAGGGAGTCTACGAGCAGTACTTC.

This clone was seen a few times. V and J are TRBV28 and TRBJ1-5, with D unresolved. Germline V gives CDR1 MDHEN, CDR2 SYDVKM. With 0 bases removed from V and 6 bases from J, the gap between germline ends came to 3 bases. This CDR3 comprises 12 residues. CDR3 nucleotide sequence: TGTGCCAGCAGTTTATGGAGTCAGCCCCAGCATTTT. Amino acids: CASSLWSQPQHF.

The chain is built from TRBV5-4 and TRBJ1-2; 9 bases are shared with TRBD1. V lost 5 bases, J lost 1 base, and 6 bases stayed unmatched. This CDR3 is built from 15 residues. The germline V gene encodes CDR1 SGHNT and CDR2 YYREEE (reference sequence). The CDR3 spells CASRGTGPHNYGYTF. CDR3 DNA sequence: TGTGCCAGCAGGGGGACAGGGCCCCATAACTATGGCTACACCTTC.

The rearrangement uses TRBV11-3 and TRBJ2-7, with TRBD1 matching 8 bases. Trimming at V came to 5 bases and at J to 7 bases, leaving 7 bases not matched to a gene. Germline assignment: CDR1 SGHNT and CDR2 YENEEA. CDR3 size: 13 residues. CDR3 loop: CASSLPGQEEQYF. CDR3 nucleotide sequence: TGTGCCAGCAGCCTCCCGGGACAGGAGGAGCAGTACTTC.

V and J are TRBV28 and TRBJ1-5, with TRBD1 matching over 8 bases. CDR1 is MDHEN and CDR2 is SYDVKM in the germline V gene. CDR3 length: 16 amino acids. The V segment lost 5 bases and the J segment 11 bases; nucleotides outside the gene matches: 17. CDR3 protein: CASSPMTGAPTETQHF. The CDR3, as DNA: TGTGCCAGCAGTCCAATGACAGGGGCCCCGACGGAGACCCAGCATTTT.